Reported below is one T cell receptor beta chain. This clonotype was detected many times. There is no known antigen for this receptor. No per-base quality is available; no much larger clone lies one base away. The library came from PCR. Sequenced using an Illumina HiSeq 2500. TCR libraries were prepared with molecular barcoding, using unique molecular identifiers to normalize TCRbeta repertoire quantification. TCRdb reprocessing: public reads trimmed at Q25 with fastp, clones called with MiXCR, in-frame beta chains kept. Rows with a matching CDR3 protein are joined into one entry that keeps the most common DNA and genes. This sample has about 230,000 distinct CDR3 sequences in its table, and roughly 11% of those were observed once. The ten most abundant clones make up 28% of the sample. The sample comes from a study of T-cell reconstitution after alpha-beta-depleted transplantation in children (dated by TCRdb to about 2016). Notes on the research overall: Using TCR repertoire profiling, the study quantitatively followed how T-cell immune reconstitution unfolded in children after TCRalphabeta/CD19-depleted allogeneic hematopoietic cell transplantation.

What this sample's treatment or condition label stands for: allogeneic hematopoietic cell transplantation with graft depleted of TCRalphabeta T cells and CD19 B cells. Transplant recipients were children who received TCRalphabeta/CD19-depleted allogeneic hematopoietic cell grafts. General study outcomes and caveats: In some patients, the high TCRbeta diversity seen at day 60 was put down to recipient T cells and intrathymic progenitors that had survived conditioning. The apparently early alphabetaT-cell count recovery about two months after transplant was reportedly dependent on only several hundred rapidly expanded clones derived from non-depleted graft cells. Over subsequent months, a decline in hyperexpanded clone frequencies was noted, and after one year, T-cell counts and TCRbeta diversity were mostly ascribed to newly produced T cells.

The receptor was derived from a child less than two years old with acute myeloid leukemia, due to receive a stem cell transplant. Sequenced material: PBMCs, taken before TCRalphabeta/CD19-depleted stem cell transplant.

The sequenced DNA is TGCAGTGCTAGAGCCGGCGGGAGACATCCCTACGAGCAGTACTTC. Translation gives CSARAGGRHPYEQYF. The V and J genes are TRBV20-1 and TRBJ2-7, and TRBD2 aligns with 7 junction nucleotides. The CDR3, from cysteine to phenylalanine, totals 15 residues. The kept DNA is CDR3 alone, 45 bases in frame from the first base. The germline V gene (reference sequence) sets CDR1 to DFQATT and CDR2 to SNEGSKA. V is cut back by 1 base and J by 2 bases, with 8 bases in the junction unmatched.